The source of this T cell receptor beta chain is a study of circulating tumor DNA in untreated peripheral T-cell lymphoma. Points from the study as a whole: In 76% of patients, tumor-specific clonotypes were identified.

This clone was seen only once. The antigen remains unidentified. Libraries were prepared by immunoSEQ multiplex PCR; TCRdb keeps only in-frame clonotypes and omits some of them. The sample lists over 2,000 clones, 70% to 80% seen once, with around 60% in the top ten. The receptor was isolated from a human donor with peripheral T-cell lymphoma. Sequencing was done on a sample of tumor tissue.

The CDR3 loop is CASGTLLTEAFF. CDR3 nucleotide sequence: TGTGCTAGTGGTACCCTATTAACTGAAGCTTTCTTT. The V call is TRBV12-5, the J call TRBJ1-1; D not resolved. Germline V lookup: CDR1 LGHNT, CDR2 FRNRAP. V dropped 5 bases and J dropped 5 bases, with 9 bases sitting between them. The CDR3 contains 12 residues.